This entry lists 30 T cell receptor beta chains sequenced from one sample in a study of blood T cell repertoires in COVID-19. Profiled with immunoSEQ multiplex PCR; TCRdb holds only in-frame clones, not every one. The repertoire holds 80,000 or so clones, almost 85% seen once, with approximately 7% in the top ten. The sample taken for sequencing was peripheral blood. The source is a human donor in a cohort sampled during active COVID-19.

V is TRBV19 and J is TRBJ1-2, with D maybe TRBD1 (6 bases). V was shortened by 5 bases and J by 2 bases, with 6 bases between the two germline ends. Germline CDR1 reads LNHDA; CDR2 reads SQIVND (reference sequence). The CDR3 is 12 residues long. CDR3 in amino acids: CASSDRNYGYTF. In DNA, the CDR3 is TGTGCCAGTAGTGACAGGAACTATGGCTACACCTTC.

This clone was seen just once. The chain combines TRBV6-2 or TRBV6-3 with TRBJ1-2; TRBD1 might be the D (5 bases). Germline values: CDR1 MNHEY, CDR2 SVGEGT. Trimming left V 0 bases short and J 10 bases short, with 18 bases between. The CDR3 has 15 residues. CDR3 loop: CASSYSSSRERAYTF. The CDR3 coding sequence is TGTGCCAGCAGTTACTCGAGTAGCAGGGAAAGGGCCTACACCTTC.

This chain joins TRBV5-6 and TRBJ1-1; TRBD1 agrees at 10 bases. With V trimmed by 5 bases and J by 10 bases, 8 bases remained unmatched. The CDR3 consists of 13 residues. Germline values: CDR1 SGHDT, CDR2 YYEEEE. The CDR3 region has the DNA TGTGCCAGCAGTGAGGGACAGGGGTTTGGAGCTTTCTTT. This codes for CASSEGQGFGAFF.

The chain employs TRBV5-1 and TRBJ2-7; the match to TRBD2 covers 9 bases. This CDR3 comprises 14 residues. V was pared by 4 bases and J by 6 bases, with 8 bases of the junction left unmatched. Germline V gene data show CDR1 as SGHRS and CDR2 as YFSETQ. The CDR3 nucleotides read TGCGCCAGCAGCATAGCGGGGGAGGAGGGCGAGCAGTACTTC. Translation gives CASSIAGEEGEQYF.

The chain combines TRBV13 with TRBJ1-6, with D tentatively TRBD1 (5 bases). V lost 2 bases and J 10 bases, leaving 12 bases between the germline ends. Germline V gives CDR1 PRHDT, CDR2 FYEKMQ (reference sequence). The CDR3 has 14 residues. The CDR3 region has the DNA TGTGCCAGCAGCTTATGGCAGGGAGGGTCACCCCTCCACTTT. Translation gives CASSLWQGGSPLHF.

This chain uses TRBV5-6 with TRBJ1-2, with 7 bases matching TRBD1. CDR3 length: 15 residues. With V trimmed by 0 bases and J by 2 bases, 4 bases remained unmatched. Germline V CDR1 and CDR2: SGHDT, YYEEEE. CDR3 nucleotides: TGTGCCAGCAGCTTGGCCGGGACAGTAAACTATGGCTACACCTTC. As protein: CASSLAGTVNYGYTF.

The chain carries TRBV7-3 and TRBJ2-1, with TRBD1 identical over 10 bases. The J segment lost 6 bases and the V segment lost 4 bases, leaving 9 bases of the junction unmatched. This CDR3 comprises 16 residues. Germline lookup yields CDR1 SGHTA and CDR2 FQGTGA. DNA for the CDR3: TGTGCCAGCAGCTCGTCCGGGACAGGGGTGGGCAATGAGCAGTTCTTC. This sequence encodes CASSSSGTGVGNEQFF.

This chain connects TRBV6-5 to TRBJ2-5; 7 nucleotides line up with TRBD1. The trim removed 6 bases at V and 4 bases at J, leaving 5 bases unmatched. This CDR3 is built from 13 residues. CDR1 is MNHEY and CDR2 is SVGAGI in the germline V gene. CDR3 sequence: CASSHNRGETQYF. CDR3 nucleotides: TGTGCCAGCAGCCATAACAGGGGAGAGACCCAGTACTTC.

This clone occurred a few times. The V and J genes are TRBV6-5 and TRBJ1-2, with D possibly matching TRBD1 (6 bases). V gave up 2 bases and J gave up 12 bases, with 13 bases separating them. CDR1 and CDR2 from the germline V gene are MNHEY and SVGAGI. This CDR3 is built from 12 residues. Here the CDR3 reads CASSYPGQPHTF. In nucleotides, the CDR3 is TGTGCCAGCAGTTACCCAGGACAGCCCCACACCTTC.

The chain joins TRBV6-5 to TRBJ2-7; the D gene is possibly TRBD2 (5 bases). V lost 10 bases, J lost 4 bases, and 17 bases lay in between. This CDR3 is built from 13 residues. Germline CDR1 and CDR2: MNHEY and SVGAGI. This CDR3 is CATPGNELYEQYF. The CDR3, as DNA: TGTGCCACCCCCGGGAATGAACTTTACGAGCAGTACTTC.

The chain links TRBV9 to TRBJ1-4; TRBD1 is a possible D gene (5 bases). This CDR3 spans 17 amino acids. Germline CDR1 is SGDLS and CDR2 is YYNGEE. V gave up 0 bases and J gave up 3 bases, with 15 bases separating them. CDR3 bases: TGTGCCAGCAGCGTAGGAATAGGCGGGGGGGCTAATGAAAAACTGTTTTTT. It is translated as CASSVGIGGGANEKLFF.

This chain links TRBV19 with TRBJ1-1; D gene uncertain. V lost 10 bases, J lost 5 bases, and 23 bases lay in between. The V gene's germline CDR1 is LNHDA and CDR2 SQIVND (reference sequence). The CDR3 is made up of 15 amino acids. CDR3 residues: CATPGRVRGPTEAFF. CDR3 nucleotides: TGTGCCACGCCCGGGAGGGTTAGAGGACCAACTGAAGCTTTCTTT.

This clone has more than one count but fewer than ten. The rearrangement uses TRBV7-2 and TRBJ1-6; D gene ambiguous. V was trimmed by 0 bases and J by 3 bases, leaving 6 bases between them. The CDR3 consists of 15 residues. Germline V lookup: CDR1 SGHTA, CDR2 FQGNSA. The CDR3 DNA sequence: TGTGCCAGCAGCTTAGCATCAAACTATAATTCACCCCTCCACTTT. This sequence encodes CASSLASNYNSPLHF.

This sequence joins TRBV5-6 and TRBJ2-7; maybe TRBD1 (6 bases). Germline V gene lookup returns CDR1 SGHDT and CDR2 YYEEEE. The CDR3 has 13 residues. V was shortened by 4 bases and J by 1 base, with 9 bases between the two germline ends. CDR3: CASSLTGSYEQYF. CDR3 nucleotide sequence: TGTGCCAGCAGCCTCACAGGGTCCTACGAGCAGTACTTC.

DNA of the CDR3: TGCGCCAGCAGTGAGGCGACAGGGAGTGAAGGCAATCAGCCCCAGCATTTT. Translated, it gives CASSEATGSEGNQPQHF. J is TRBJ1-5 and V is TRBV10-2, with 7 positions matching TRBD1. V lost 2 bases and J lost 2; bases outside the gene matches: 9. The germline V gene has CDR1 WSHSY and CDR2 SAAADI. The CDR3 sequence is 17 residues long.

This clone appeared a few times. CDR3 DNA: TGTGCCAGCAGCACGGGTTACAATGAGCAGTTCTTC. The encoded protein is CASSTGYNEQFF. V usage is TRBV6-5 and J usage is TRBJ2-1; D unresolved. Trimming took off 6 bases at V and 4 bases at J, with 7 bases between the two ends. Per germline, CDR1 MNHEY and CDR2 SVGAGI. This CDR3 region has 12 residues.

The V call is TRBV6-2 or TRBV6-3, the J call TRBJ2-7; a weak D match, TRBD2 (5 bases). Germline loops: CDR1 MNHEY, CDR2 SVGEGT. This CDR3 is 14 amino acids long. The V end was cut by 2 bases, the J end by 5 bases, with 13 bases between. The chain's CDR3 is CASSYTGSINEQYF. The CDR3 nucleotides read TGTGCCAGCAGTTACACGGGGTCGATTAACGAGCAGTACTTC.

V gene TRBV24-1 combines with J gene TRBJ2-2; D not certain. V was shortened by 1 base and J by 6 bases, with 8 bases between the two germline ends. CDR1 and CDR2 from the germline V gene are KGHDR and SFDVKD. This CDR3 comprises 14 residues. This CDR3 reads CATSDFSMSGELFF. CDR3 DNA: TGTGCCACCAGTGATTTTAGCATGTCCGGGGAGCTGTTTTTT.

V and J are TRBV18 and TRBJ2-2; 7 nucleotides agree with TRBD1. Germline values: CDR1 KGHSH, CDR2 LQKENI. Losses at the gene ends were 6 bases for V and 0 bases for J; bases not matched to a gene: 10. This CDR3 comprises 17 residues. CDR3: CASSGQVLNANTGELFF. CDR3 nucleotide sequence: TGTGCCAGCTCCGGACAGGTACTAAACGCGAACACCGGGGAGCTGTTTTTT.

J is TRBJ2-7 and V is TRBV6-1, with TRBD1 identical over 7 bases. Germline trimming cut 1 base from V and 3 bases from J; bases unmatched to any gene: 12. The germline CDR1 and CDR2 sequences are MNHNS and SASEGT. The CDR3 is made up of 17 amino acids. The CDR3 sequence: CASSEGGLRTGSYEQYF. CDR3 DNA sequence: TGTGCCAGCAGTGAAGGGGGGTTGAGGACAGGTAGCTACGAGCAGTACTTC.

This clone has more than one count but fewer than ten. V is TRBV5-8 and J is TRBJ2-2; TRBD2 aligns across 8 bases. J gave up 1 base and V 6 bases, and 8 bases lay outside the gene matches. The CDR3 loop spans 16 amino acids. Germline-derived CDR1 and CDR2 are SGHTS and YDEGEE. CDR3 loop: CASTWASGGNTGELFF. The CDR3 nucleotides are TGTGCCAGCACCTGGGCCAGCGGGGGGAACACCGGGGAGCTGTTTTTT.

This chain uses TRBV7-9 with TRBJ2-7, with D tentatively TRBD1 (6 bases). V lost 8 bases, J lost 6 bases, and 17 bases lay in between. Germline V gene data show CDR1 as SEHNR and CDR2 as FQNEAQ (reference sequence). This CDR3 has 13 amino acids. The CDR3 coding sequence is TGTGCCAGCCAAACTGTGACAGGTACCGAGCAGTACTTC. Its translation: CASQTVTGTEQYF.

The rearrangement joins TRBV9 to TRBJ1-2; possible D gene TRBD1, 5 bases. The CDR3 loop spans 13 amino acids. Germline CDR1 SGDLS, CDR2 YYNGEE. Trimming pared 4 bases from V and 3 bases from J, leaving 10 bases between. Here the CDR3 reads CASSPRGDYGYTF. CDR3 in DNA: TGTGCCAGCAGCCCCCGGGGGGACTATGGCTACACCTTC.

The chain is built from TRBV6-1 and TRBJ2-2, with D perhaps TRBD2 (5 bases). The CDR3 totals 16 residues. V shed 2 bases and J shed 4 bases, with 14 bases lying between them. Per the germline V gene, CDR1 is MNHNS and CDR2 is SASEGT. In DNA form, the CDR3 reads TGTGCCAGCAGTGAACACGTTGGACGGGGCACCGGGGAGCTGTTTTTT. It is translated as CASSEHVGRGTGELFF.

This chain uses TRBV3-1 (or the pseudogene TRBV3-2) with TRBJ2-2; 10 bases agree with TRBD1. The V gene's germline CDR1 is LGHDT and CDR2 YNNKEL (reference sequence). Trimming at V came to 2 bases and at J to 3 bases, leaving 3 bases not matched to a gene. The CDR3 contains 16 residues. DNA for the CDR3: TGTGCCAGCAGCCAAACCGGGACAGGGGACACCGGGGAGCTGTTTTTT. This codes for CASSQTGTGDTGELFF.

This chain connects TRBV5-4 to TRBJ2-7; 7 positions agree with TRBD1. The CDR3 covers 14 residues. The germline CDR1 and CDR2 sequences are SGHNT and YYREEE (reference sequence). With 4 bases clipped from V and 5 bases from J, the junction kept 9 bases outside the gene matches. The CDR3 loop is CASSHPTGRDEQYF. Written as DNA, the CDR3 is TGTGCCAGCAGCCACCCGACAGGGAGAGACGAGCAGTACTTC. Filled out from reference TRBV5-4 and TRBJ2-7, the complete variable domain reads ETGVTQSPTHLIKTRGQQVTLRCSSQSGHNTVSWYQQALGQGPQFIFQYYREEENGRGNFPPRFSGLQFPNYSSELNVNALELDDSALYLCASSHPTGRDEQYFGPGTRLTVT.

Concerning this clone itself: Other DNA sequences in this sample translate to the same CDR3. This chain connects TRBV19 to TRBJ1-2; possibly TRBD1 for D (5 bases). Trimming removed 6 bases from V and 7 bases from J, with 12 bases in between. This CDR3 spans 12 amino acids. Germline assignment: CDR1 LNHDA and CDR2 SQIVND (reference sequence). DNA for the CDR3: TGTGCCAGTAGGGAAGGGGCCGGTGGCTACACCTTC. Residues: CASREGAGGYTF.

This clone has just one count. In nucleotides, the CDR3 is TGTGCCAGTAGAACGACAGGGGGCTTGGGTCAGCCCCAGCATTTT. Residues: CASRTTGGLGQPQHF. This chain connects TRBV19 to TRBJ1-5; the match to TRBD1 covers 10 bases. CDR1 is LNHDA, CDR2 SQIVND, per germline (reference sequence). The CDR3 is made up of 15 amino acids. The trim removed 6 bases at V and 6 bases at J, leaving 8 bases unmatched.

The V and J genes are TRBV6-5 and TRBJ2-7, with D perhaps TRBD1 (6 bases). The CDR3 is made up of 15 amino acids. In germline, CDR1 is MNHEY, CDR2 SVGAGI. V was clipped by 8 bases and J by 0 bases, with 17 bases between them. CDR3: CASAKDSAPSYEQYF. The DNA of the CDR3 is TGTGCCAGCGCTAAGGACAGCGCCCCCTCCTACGAGCAGTACTTC.

V gene TRBV5-1 combines with J gene TRBJ2-7; 8 bases line up with TRBD1. The CDR3 has 17 amino acids. J lost 0 bases, V lost 0 bases, and 8 bases had no gene match. In germline, CDR1 is SGHRS, CDR2 YFSETQ. CDR3 in amino acids: CASSLGSDRGSSYEQYF. CDR3 in DNA: TGCGCCAGCAGCTTGGGGAGCGACAGGGGCAGCTCCTACGAGCAGTACTTC.